This record concerns one TCR beta chain sequence. Antigen: not known. This record comes from a study of cytomegalovirus exposure and HLA in healthy donors. Notes on the study in general: As immune exposure information, only CMV serostatus was available. More clonal expansion characterized HLA-associated TCR beta chains than equally common others in a later analysis. Reportedly, fewer N-insertions than the 666-donor mean appeared in an Asian-associated ancestry cluster in a later analysis.

In the PCR, 60 Vbeta and 13 Jbeta primers were used. TCRdb's table, derived via immunoSEQ multiplex PCR, lists solely in-frame clones and lacks some. The sample lists roughly 190,000 clones; roughly 74% were seen once. Losses at the gene ends were 0 bases for V and 6 bases for J; bases not matched to a gene: 5. Germline V lookup: CDR1 SGHDT, CDR2 YYEEEE. The CDR3 runs 14 residues. The receptor's source is a woman aged 30 to 39 in good health and CMV-seropositive. The sequencing input was PBMCs. The gene calls are TRBV5-6 and TRBJ2-7; 8 nucleotides align to TRBD2. CDR3 protein: CASSLALAGGEQYF. CDR3 nucleotide sequence: TGTGCCAGCAGCTTGGCCCTAGCGGGCGGCGAGCAGTACTTC.